The sequence of this TCR beta chain was determined in a study of CD8+CD57+ T cells in acquired aplastic anemia. Turning to the study itself: An average of approximately 3.2 ug of DNA was obtained from sorted CD4+ and CD8+ cells.

The CDR3 extends over 15 amino acids. The junction had 9 bases not matched to a gene; V was cut back by 4 bases and J by 7 bases. CDR1 and CDR2 (germline): DFQATT, SNEGSKA (reference sequence). Sequenced patients had shown CD8+CD57+ cell expansion by flow cytometry. Diagnosis of severe acquired aplastic anemia applied to all patients. Ten or more counts support this clonotype. Both TCR beta VDJ combination and CDR3 sequence profiling were carried out. Genomic DNA was the template for this profiling. TCRdb reanalysed the reads using MiXCR and keeps one entry per CDR3 protein. The sample contains approximately 190,000 distinct CDR3 sequences, around 47% of which appear only once.

This rearrangement joins TRBV20-1 to TRBJ1-4; the match to TRBD1 covers 10 bases. The TCR was taken from a human donor with aplastic anemia. The specimen was sorted CD4+, CD8+, or CD8+CD57+ T cells (not recorded which) from PBMCs. The CDR3 DNA reads as TGCAGTGCTAACCTGATGAGGGACAGGGGTGAAAAACTGTTTTTT. This translates into CSANLMRDRGEKLFF.